This entry lists 25 T cell receptor beta chains sequenced from one sample in a study of blood T cell repertoires in COVID-19. Libraries were prepared by immunoSEQ multiplex PCR; TCRdb keeps only in-frame clonotypes and omits some of them. This table holds around 41,000 clones, roughly 85% found once. The sequenced material came from peripheral blood. All receptors derive from a human donor in a cohort sampled during active COVID-19.

This sequence joins TRBV6-5 and TRBJ2-5; 9 positions agree with TRBD1. The CDR3 is 14 residues long. CDR1 MNHEY and CDR2 SVGAGI come from the germline V gene. J gave up 5 bases and V 6 bases, and 7 bases lay outside the gene matches. CDR3: CASSQTGGGETQYF. CDR3 nucleotides: TGTGCCAGCAGCCAGACAGGGGGTGGGGAGACCCAGTACTTC.

The CDR3 DNA sequence: TGCGCCAGCAGCTTGAGTGGTCCAACAGCAAGGGAGACCCAGTACTTC. Its protein product is CASSLSGPTARETQYF. This chain connects TRBV5-1 to TRBJ2-5; D unclear. V was cut by 1 base and J by 5 bases, with 18 bases left in between. The CDR3 runs to 16 residues. Germline values: CDR1 SGHRS, CDR2 YFSETQ.

This chain connects TRBV13 to TRBJ2-3; 12 nucleotides agree with TRBD2. Trimming at V came to 5 bases and at J to 6 bases, leaving 3 bases not matched to a gene. The CDR3 totals 14 residues. CDR1 PRHDT and CDR2 FYEKMQ come from the germline V gene (reference sequence). The CDR3 loop reads CASSILAGGDTQYF. DNA of the CDR3: TGTGCCAGCAGCATCCTAGCGGGGGGGGATACGCAGTATTTT. Complete variable domain (other parts from reference TRBV13 and TRBJ2-3): AAGVIQSPRHLIKEKRETATLKCYPIPRHDTVYWYQQGPGQDPQFLISFYEKMQSDKGSIPDRFSAQQFSDYHSELNMSSLELGDSALYFCASSILAGGDTQYFGPGTRLTVL.

The chain is built from TRBV13 and TRBJ2-7; 13 bases are a match to TRBD2. Trimming cost V 4 bases and J 6 bases; bases outside gene matches: 6. This CDR3 has 15 amino acids. CDR1 PRHDT and CDR2 FYEKMQ come from the germline V gene (reference sequence). The CDR3: CASSSGLAGEGEQYF. CDR3 in DNA: TGTGCCAGCAGCTCCGGACTAGCGGGGGAGGGCGAGCAGTACTTC.

This sequence joins TRBV4-2 and TRBJ2-5; 10 bases align to TRBD2. Germline V gene lookup returns CDR1 LGHNA and CDR2 YNFKEQ. V dropped 1 base and J dropped 1; count of bases not matched to a gene: 3. This CDR3 is built from 16 residues. CDR3 nucleotides: TGTGCCAGCAGCCAAGGTAGCGGGGGGCGCCAAGAGACCCAGTACTTC. Residues: CASSQGSGGRQETQYF.

This clone was found a few times. The rearrangement uses TRBV9 and TRBJ2-5; 8 positions match TRBD1. The germline CDR1 and CDR2 sequences are SGDLS and YYNGEE. The V gene end was trimmed by 4 bases and the J gene end by 5 bases; junction bases not matched to a gene: 7. This CDR3 spans 14 amino acids. In DNA, the CDR3 is TGTGCCAGCAGCACAACAGGGGGGTACGAGACCCAGTACTTC. Translating it yields CASSTTGGYETQYF.

This clone was detected only a few times. The V and J genes are TRBV6-5 and TRBJ1-5; TRBD1 matches at 10 bases. Per the germline V gene, CDR1 is MNHEY and CDR2 is SVGAGI. Trimming took 6 bases from V and 5 from J; bases not matched to a gene: 7. The CDR3 length is 15 residues. In DNA, the CDR3 is TGTGCCAGCAGGCTATTGACAGGGGGCTATCAGCCCCAGCATTTT. This codes for CASRLLTGGYQPQHF.

This rearrangement joins TRBV18 to TRBJ2-2; 10 nucleotides line up with TRBD1. Germline V gene lookup returns CDR1 KGHSH and CDR2 LQKENI. V shed 4 bases and J 6 bases; nucleotides not matched to a gene: 11. This CDR3 comprises 17 residues. The CDR3 loop reads CASSLRPGQGSAGELFF. The CDR3 bases are TGTGCCAGCTCACTAAGGCCGGGACAGGGGAGCGCCGGGGAGCTGTTTTTT. Full variable domain (outside the CDR3, taken from reference TRBV18 and TRBJ2-2): NAGVMQNPRHLVRRRGQEARLRCSPMKGHSHVYWYRQLPEEGLKFMVYLQKENIIDESGMPKERFSAEFPKEGPSILRIQQVVRGDSAAYFCASSLRPGQGSAGELFFGEGSRLTVL.

The CDR3 DNA is TGTGCCAGCTCACCAAAGGACAGGTGGAACACCGGGGAGCTGTTTTTT. It specifies CASSPKDRWNTGELFF. The chain combines TRBV18 with TRBJ2-2, with 7 positions matching TRBD1. Germline assignment: CDR1 KGHSH and CDR2 LQKENI. CDR3 length: 16 residues. J was trimmed by 1 base and V by 2 bases; bases with no gene match: 4.

J is TRBJ2-3 and V is TRBV7-3; D gene unclear. The CDR3 sequence is 16 residues long. Germline values: CDR1 SGHTA, CDR2 FQGTGA. With 2 bases removed from V and 2 bases from J, the gap between germline ends came to 14 bases. CDR3 in amino acids: CASSLGSTTSTDTQYF. Written as DNA, the CDR3 is TGTGCCAGCAGCTTAGGTTCCACAACCTCCACAGATACGCAGTATTTT.

This chain connects TRBV19 to TRBJ2-6, with unresolved D. Looked up from germline, CDR1 is LNHDA and CDR2 is SQIVND (reference sequence). The V end was cut by 9 bases, the J end by 0 bases, with 9 bases between. The length of the CDR3 is 14 residues. The CDR3 sequence is CASSTVSGANVLTF. The CDR3 DNA sequence: TGTGCCAGCTCAACGGTCTCTGGGGCCAACGTCCTGACTTTC.

This clone has a handful of counts. The chain is built from TRBV20-1 and TRBJ2-7, with 9 bases identical to TRBD1. The J segment lost 7 bases and the V segment lost 3 bases, leaving 10 bases of the junction unmatched. Germline V gene lookup returns CDR1 DFQATT and CDR2 SNEGSKA (reference sequence). The CDR3 covers 14 residues. The CDR3 nucleotides read TGCAGTGCTAGTCGTTCCACAGGGGGCGGGGAGCAGTACTTC. Its protein product is CSASRSTGGGEQYF.

The chain is built from TRBV4-2 and TRBJ1-4, with 8 bases matching TRBD1. The V gene's germline CDR1 is LGHNA and CDR2 YNFKEQ. With 0 bases clipped from V and 6 bases from J, the junction kept 9 bases outside the gene matches. The CDR3 is 17 amino acids. In DNA form, the CDR3 reads TGTGCCAGCAGCCAAGAAACCGCAGACAGGGGAGATGAAAAACTGTTTTTT. It translates to CASSQETADRGDEKLFF.

This chain connects TRBV7-3 to TRBJ2-6, with TRBD1 matching over 7 bases. V lost 4 bases to trimming and J lost 2 bases; unmatched junction nucleotides: 2. This CDR3 contains 15 residues. From germline, CDR1 is SGHTA and CDR2 FQGTGA. CDR3 DNA sequence: TGTGCCAGCAGCTCCGACAGGGCTGGGGCCAACGTCCTGACTTTC. The encoded protein is CASSSDRAGANVLTF.

CDR3 bases: TGCGCCAGCAGCCAAGATACAGGGGGCACTGAAGCTTTCTTT. Translation gives CASSQDTGGTEAFF. The rearrangement links TRBV4-1 to TRBJ1-1, with 8 bases matching TRBD1. Germline lookup yields CDR1 MGHRA and CDR2 YSYEKL. Unmatched junction bases numbered 1, after V lost 0 bases and J lost 4 bases. This CDR3 has 14 amino acids.

This clone was seen once. V is TRBV2 and J is TRBJ1-2, with D possibly being TRBD1 (6 bases). Germline CDR1 reads SNHLY; CDR2 reads FYNNEI. The CDR3 spans 13 residues. V lost 7 bases, J lost 7 bases, and 16 bases lay in between. The CDR3 reads CASNQAGGVGYTF. As DNA, the CDR3 is TGTGCCAGCAACCAAGCGGGGGGCGTTGGCTACACCTTC.

This chain connects TRBV5-6 to TRBJ2-3, with 7 nucleotides matching TRBD1. CDR1 is SGHDT, CDR2 YYEEEE, per germline. Trimming at V came to 5 bases and at J to 6 bases, leaving 3 bases not matched to a gene. The CDR3 runs 12 residues. CDR3 amino acids: CASRTGADTQYF. As DNA, the CDR3 is TGTGCCAGCAGAACAGGGGCGGATACGCAGTATTTT.

This chain uses TRBV19 with TRBJ1-1; 12 bases agree with TRBD1. The CDR3 is made up of 15 amino acids. V was pared by 5 bases and J by 5 bases, with 6 bases of the junction left unmatched. CDR1 is LNHDA, CDR2 SQIVND, per germline (reference sequence). The CDR3 here is CASSSRDRGPTEAFF. DNA for the CDR3: TGTGCCAGTAGTTCCCGGGACAGGGGGCCTACTGAAGCTTTCTTT.

The chain carries TRBV18 and TRBJ2-1; TRBD1 aligns across 8 bases. The CDR3 extends over 13 amino acids. V lost 3 bases and J lost 5; bases outside the gene matches: 0. Germline CDR1 KGHSH, CDR2 LQKENI. DNA of the CDR3: TGTGCCAGCTCACCGGGACAGGACAATGAGCAGTTCTTC. Translating it yields CASSPGQDNEQFF. Looking up the rest from reference TRBV18 and TRBJ2-1 gives the full variable domain: NAGVMQNPRHLVRRRGQEARLRCSPMKGHSHVYWYRQLPEEGLKFMVYLQKENIIDESGMPKERFSAEFPKEGPSILRIQQVVRGDSAAYFCASSPGQDNEQFFGPGTRLTVL.

This chain uses TRBV21-1 with TRBJ2-6; TRBD1, the table's D call, was not compared with the DNA. TRBV21-1 is described as a pseudogene. CDR3 length equals 17 residues. The CDR3 sequence is CASATTGTGSGANVLTF. The DNA of the CDR3 is TGTGCCAGCGCGACCACGGGGACAGGCTCTGGGGCCAACGTCCTGACTTTC.

This chain uses TRBV5-1 with TRBJ1-2; a possible D gene is TRBD1 (5 bases). CDR1 and CDR2 from the germline V gene are SGHRS and YFSETQ. V was shortened by 4 bases and J by 4 bases, with 8 bases between the two germline ends. This CDR3 spans 12 amino acids. The CDR3 DNA follows: TGCGCCAGCAGCGCTGACAGCTATGGCTACACCTTC. Amino acids: CASSADSYGYTF.

V usage is TRBV12-3 or TRBV12-4 and J usage is TRBJ1-2; D may be TRBD1 (6 bases). The CDR3 extends over 13 amino acids. The ends were cut back, 5 bases at V and 2 bases at J, with 9 bases in the middle. The CDR3 is CASSPDRNYGYTF. The DNA for the CDR3 is TGTGCCAGCAGTCCGGACAGAAACTATGGCTACACCTTC.

The chain carries TRBV10-3 and TRBJ2-1; 11 bases align to TRBD1. This CDR3 has 14 amino acids. Germline values: CDR1 ENHRY, CDR2 SYGVKD. The ends lost 4 bases at V and 6 bases at J; junction bases unmatched: 2. Written as DNA, the CDR3 is TGTGCCATCAGTGCGGGACAGGGGGGCAATGAGCAGTTCTTC. Translated: CAISAGQGGNEQFF.

The J gene is TRBJ2-5, the V gene TRBV3-1 (or the pseudogene TRBV3-2); maybe TRBD2 (6 bases). Looked up from germline, CDR1 is LGHDT and CDR2 is YNNKEL (reference sequence). Trimming removed 4 bases at V and 2 bases at J, with 14 bases between. This CDR3 has 15 residues. CDR3 coding DNA: TGTGCCAGCAGCCCGCTCTGGGCGGGGCAAGAGACCCAGTACTTC. Its protein product is CASSPLWAGQETQYF.

The V and J genes are TRBV27 and TRBJ1-6; D may be TRBD1 (6 bases). Germline CDR1 and CDR2: MNHEY and SMNVEV (reference sequence). CDR3 length: 15 residues. The V end was cut by 8 bases, the J end by 5 bases, with 16 bases between. The CDR3 sequence: CASSTRQVDNSPLHF. CDR3 bases: TGTGCCAGCTCGACACGACAGGTTGATAATTCACCCCTCCACTTT.